The 27 T cell receptor beta chains in this list originate from one sample, sequenced in a study of shared T cell receptors in the human thymus. TCRdb keeps only in-frame clones here, not all; method: immunoSEQ multiplex PCR. The sample records around 730,000 clones, 70% to 90% being singletons. The sample was also linked to a second study, of human thymus T cells.

Sequencing was carried out using thymocytes. Receptors were obtained from a girl younger than two with a congenital heart defect.

V is TRBV28 and J is TRBJ2-1, with 8 bases matching TRBD2. The V and J ends lost 6 bases and 5 bases, in that order; junction bases with no gene match: 6. The length of the CDR3 is 14 residues. The V gene's germline CDR1 is MDHEN and CDR2 SYDVKM. CDR3 sequence reads: CASRPGGANNEQFF. CDR3 in DNA: TGTGCCAGCAGGCCCGGGGGGGCCAACAATGAGCAGTTCTTC.

The chain combines TRBV7-8 with TRBJ2-2; a possible D gene is TRBD2 (6 bases). This CDR3 has 20 amino acids. Trimming took 4 bases from V and 3 from J, leaving 27 bases between them. The germline V gene has CDR1 SGHVS and CDR2 FQNEAQ. The CDR3 DNA follows: TGTGCCAGCAGCTCCTCGTCAGCGGGTAGAACTACCGGGGACACCGGGGAGCTGTTTTTT. Its protein is CASSSSSAGRTTGDTGELFF. The full variable domain, its missing parts supplied by reference TRBV7-8 and TRBJ2-2, is GAGVSQSPRYKVAKRGQDVALRCDPISGHVSLFWYQQALGQGPEFLTYFQNEAQLDKSGLPSDRFFAERPEGSVSTLKIQRTQQEDSAVYLCASSSSSAGRTTGDTGELFFGEGSRLTVL.

This sequence joins TRBV7-2 and TRBJ1-1; TRBD1 is a possible D gene (5 bases). V gave up 1 base and J gave up 8 bases, with 14 bases separating them. The CDR3 extends over 14 amino acids. From germline, CDR1 is SGHTA and CDR2 FQGNSA. The CDR3 spells CASSLDRMTPEAFF. DNA of the CDR3: TGTGCCAGCAGCTTAGACAGGATGACCCCGGAAGCTTTCTTT.

The chain uses TRBV12-5 and TRBJ1-1; 9 positions match TRBD1. CDR3 length: 17 amino acids. The V gene end was trimmed by 2 bases and the J gene end by 1 base; junction bases not matched to a gene: 8. CDR1 is LGHNT and CDR2 is FRNRAP in the germline V gene. The CDR3 here is CASGLTVPGQGNTEAFF. The CDR3 bases are TGTGCTAGTGGTTTGACCGTCCCGGGACAGGGGAACACTGAAGCTTTCTTT.

The J gene is TRBJ1-4, the V gene TRBV9, with D maybe TRBD1 (5 bases). Germline CDR1 and CDR2: SGDLS and YYNGEE. V dropped 0 bases and J dropped 5 bases, with 11 bases sitting between them. This CDR3 comprises 15 residues. The CDR3 here is CASSVGGRDNEKLFF. Written as DNA, the CDR3 is TGTGCCAGCAGCGTAGGGGGGAGGGACAATGAAAAACTGTTTTTT.

The V and J genes are TRBV5-4 and TRBJ2-4; a possible D gene is TRBD2 (6 bases). From germline, CDR1 is SGHNT and CDR2 YYREEE (reference sequence). CDR3 length: 15 residues. Trimming pared 0 bases from V and 7 bases from J, leaving 14 bases between. The CDR3 here is CASSLEGRDFNIQYF. The CDR3 DNA sequence: TGTGCCAGCAGCTTGGAGGGCAGGGACTTTAACATTCAGTACTTC. Using reference TRBV5-4 and TRBJ2-4 for the parts outside the CDR3, the full variable domain is ETGVTQSPTHLIKTRGQQVTLRCSSQSGHNTVSWYQQALGQGPQFIFQYYREEENGRGNFPPRFSGLQFPNYSSELNVNALELDDSALYLCASSLEGRDFNIQYFGAGTRLSVL.

This chain connects TRBV10-3 to TRBJ1-1, with 10 nucleotides matching TRBD1. Germline CDR1 ENHRY, CDR2 SYGVKD. The V gene end was trimmed by 2 bases and the J gene end by 7 bases; junction bases not matched to a gene: 1. The CDR3 runs to 13 residues. Here the CDR3 DNA reads TGTGCCATCAGTGAGCGGGACAGGGGTGAAGCTTTCTTT. Translating gives CAISERDRGEAFF.

The rearrangement uses TRBV7-2 and TRBJ1-2, with 8 nucleotides matching TRBD1. Germline V gene data show CDR1 as SGHTA and CDR2 as FQGNSA. CDR3 size: 13 residues. With V trimmed by 5 bases and J by 6 bases, 5 bases remained unmatched. This CDR3 reads CASSLQGGHGYTF. The CDR3 region has the DNA TGTGCCAGCAGCCTACAGGGGGGTCATGGCTACACCTTC. The variable domain in full, with the rest retrieved from reference TRBV7-2 and TRBJ1-2, is GAGVSQSPSNKVTEKGKDVELRCDPISGHTALYWYRQSLGQGLEFLIYFQGNSAPDKSGLPSDRFSAERTGGSVSTLTIQRTQQEDSAVYLCASSLQGGHGYTFGSGTRLTVV.

This clone was recorded only once. This chain uses TRBV18 with TRBJ2-7; possibly TRBD1 for D (6 bases). Trimming took 3 bases from V and 3 from J, leaving 15 bases between them. CDR3 length: 15 residues. Germline CDR1 reads KGHSH; CDR2 reads LQKENI. Written as DNA, the CDR3 is TGTGCCAGCTCACCGGATCAGGGGATCGACTACGAGCAGTACTTC. Protein product: CASSPDQGIDYEQYF.

The chain has TRBV2 and TRBJ1-2; D call uncertain. The germline gives CDR1 SNHLY, CDR2 FYNNEI. The CDR3 consists of 11 residues. V lost 4 bases and J lost 5, with 5 bases in between. The CDR3 coding sequence is TGTGCCAGCAGTGGCCGGTATGGCTACACCTTC. It yields the protein CASSGRYGYTF. Based on the CDR3 plus reference TRBV2 and TRBJ1-2, the full variable domain is EPEVTQTPSHQVTQMGQEVILRCVPISNHLYFYWYRQILGQKVEFLVSFYNNEISEKSEIFDDQFSVERPDGSNFTLKIRSTKLEDSAMYFCASSGRYGYTFGSGTRLTVV.

The V call is TRBV2, the J call TRBJ2-1; TRBD1 agrees at 8 bases. This CDR3 comprises 17 residues. The V and J ends lost 5 bases and 0 bases, in that order; junction bases with no gene match: 9. Germline V CDR1 and CDR2: SNHLY, FYNNEI. The DNA for the CDR3 is TGTGCCAGCAGTCAAAGTCGGACAGGGAGCTCCTACAATGAGCAGTTCTTC. Protein: CASSQSRTGSSYNEQFF.

The rearrangement links TRBV2 to TRBJ1-2; 8 nucleotides align to TRBD1. The CDR3 spans 13 residues. V lost 5 bases and J lost 6; bases outside the gene matches: 5. Germline values: CDR1 SNHLY, CDR2 FYNNEI. CDR3 coding DNA: TGTGCCAGCAGTCTTAGGGACAGGCATGGCTACACCTTC. Translation gives CASSLRDRHGYTF.

The chain has TRBV4-1 and TRBJ2-7; no clear D gene. The CDR3 runs 15 residues. Trimming shortened V by 1 base and J by 2 bases, and 12 bases separated the two germline ends. Per germline, CDR1 MGHRA and CDR2 YSYEKL. CDR3 in amino acids: CASSQVAGIPYEQYF. The DNA of the CDR3 is TGCGCCAGCAGCCAAGTGGCAGGAATACCCTACGAGCAGTACTTC.

This clone showed up just once. The chain couples TRBV5-1 to TRBJ2-1; tentatively, D is TRBD2 (6 bases). Germline CDR1 reads SGHRS; CDR2 reads YFSETQ. There are 16 residues in the CDR3. Trimming removed 4 bases at V and 0 bases at J, with 14 bases between. The CDR3 sequence is CASSRSGRASYNEQFF. In nucleotides, the CDR3 is TGCGCCAGCAGCAGGAGCGGGCGGGCCTCCTACAATGAGCAGTTCTTC.

V usage is TRBV6-1 and J usage is TRBJ1-2; the D gene is possibly TRBD1 (6 bases). V was shortened by 8 bases and J by 0 bases, with 16 bases between the two germline ends. The length of the CDR3 is 15 residues. Germline V CDR1 and CDR2: MNHNS, SASEGT. In DNA, the CDR3 is TGTGCCAGCGCCCGACAGGACTCAACTAACTATGGCTACACCTTC. This encodes CASARQDSTNYGYTF.

This clone was seen more than once but under ten times. The rearrangement links TRBV28 to TRBJ2-1, with D possibly TRBD2 on 6 matching bases. This CDR3 spans 16 amino acids. Germline lookup yields CDR1 MDHEN and CDR2 SYDVKM. With 5 bases removed from V and 9 bases from J, the gap between germline ends came to 23 bases. The CDR3 DNA sequence: TGTGCCAGCAGTCCCAGGCGGGGTGGGCCGCATGGTGAGCAGTTCTTC. This gives the protein CASSPRRGGPHGEQFF.

This chain's CDR3 is CASSYSSGGGNQPQHF. The DNA for the CDR3 is TGTGCCAGCAGTTACTCGTCAGGGGGCGGCAATCAGCCCCAGCATTTT. The V call is TRBV6-6, the J call TRBJ1-5; the match to TRBD1 covers 8 bases. The ends lost 0 bases at V and 2 bases at J; junction bases unmatched: 3. The length of the CDR3 is 16 residues. CDR1 is MNHNY, CDR2 SVGAGI, per germline (reference sequence).

The chain carries TRBV7-2 and TRBJ2-1; a weak D match, TRBD2 (6 bases). Trimming left V 0 bases short and J 6 bases short, with 15 bases between. Per germline, CDR1 SGHTA and CDR2 FQGNSA. The length of the CDR3 is 16 residues. The CDR3 reads CASSLARRGSGNEQFF. CDR3 bases: TGTGCCAGCAGCTTAGCCCGGCGGGGTTCGGGCAATGAGCAGTTCTTC.

V usage is TRBV27 and J usage is TRBJ1-2; TRBD1 is a possible D gene (5 bases). Per germline, CDR1 MNHEY and CDR2 SMNVEV (reference sequence). This CDR3 spans 13 amino acids. V lost 4 bases, J lost 7 bases, and 13 bases lay in between. CDR3 coding DNA: TGTGCCAGCAGTTCCCCAGGGTCACTTGGCTACACCTTC. Amino acid sequence: CASSSPGSLGYTF.

The chain has TRBV5-8 and TRBJ2-7; 7 nucleotides line up with TRBD1. V lost 3 bases to trimming and J lost 2 bases; unmatched junction nucleotides: 11. Germline assignment: CDR1 SGHTS and CDR2 YDEGEE. CDR3 length: 16 residues. The CDR3 is CASSWGKDRNPYEQYF. CDR3 coding DNA: TGTGCCAGCAGCTGGGGGAAGGACAGGAATCCCTACGAGCAGTACTTC.

The chain links TRBV4-1 to TRBJ2-7, with 7 bases identical to TRBD1. Germline V gene lookup returns CDR1 MGHRA and CDR2 YSYEKL. Losses at the gene ends were 4 bases for V and 0 bases for J; bases not matched to a gene: 6. This CDR3 contains 15 residues. CDR3 nucleotides: TGCGCCAGCAGCCCAGTGGACAGGACCTCCTACGAGCAGTACTTC. Its protein is CASSPVDRTSYEQYF.

This chain uses TRBV5-1 with TRBJ2-2; TRBD1 is a possible D gene (5 bases). V gave up 0 bases and J gave up 7 bases, with 16 bases separating them. The CDR3 consists of 16 residues. The germline gives CDR1 SGHRS, CDR2 YFSETQ. The CDR3 DNA sequence: TGCGCCAGCAGCTTGGTTTACGACAGTATAATCGGGGAGCTGTTTTTT. Its protein product is CASSLVYDSIIGELFF. The variable domain in full, with the rest retrieved from reference TRBV5-1 and TRBJ2-2, is KAGVTQTPRYLIKTRGQQVTLSCSPISGHRSVSWYQQTPGQGLQFLFEYFSETQRNKGNFPGRFSGRQFSNSRSEMNVSTLELGDSALYLCASSLVYDSIIGELFFGEGSRLTVL.

The chain is built from TRBV4-1 and TRBJ1-2, with a possible D match to TRBD1 (6 bases). CDR1 and CDR2 (germline): MGHRA, YSYEKL. This CDR3 comprises 16 residues. With 0 bases removed from V and 3 bases from J, the gap between germline ends came to 14 bases. The CDR3 nucleotides are TGCGCCAGCAGCCAAGATCCGAGGGGGTTATACTATGGCTACACCTTC. Translation gives CASSQDPRGLYYGYTF.

The J gene is TRBJ2-5, the V gene TRBV12-5; 13 bases agree with TRBD2. Germline lookup yields CDR1 LGHNT and CDR2 FRNRAP. The CDR3 covers 15 residues. The ends lost 4 bases at V and 5 bases at J; junction bases unmatched: 4. The CDR3 DNA follows: TGTGCTAGTGGTTCCCCACTAGCGGGGGGGGAGACCCAGTACTTC. It encodes CASGSPLAGGETQYF.

J is TRBJ1-1 and V is TRBV11-2; 7 bases are shared with TRBD1. The J segment lost 2 bases and the V segment lost 4 bases, leaving 7 bases of the junction unmatched. In germline, CDR1 is SGHAT, CDR2 FQNNGV. This CDR3 is 15 amino acids long. The CDR3 reads CASSSWTGSNTEAFF. CDR3 sequence (DNA): TGTGCCAGCAGCTCGTGGACAGGCTCCAACACTGAAGCTTTCTTT.

This rearrangement joins TRBV6-1 to TRBJ1-5; the D is unclear. Germline V gene lookup returns CDR1 MNHNS and CDR2 SASEGT. This CDR3 contains 15 residues. The V and J ends lost 3 bases and 3 bases respectively, with 12 bases between them. The CDR3 coding sequence is TGTGCCAGCAGTGATCAAGCCCCTAACAATCAGCCCCAGCATTTT. As protein: CASSDQAPNNQPQHF.

The J gene is TRBJ1-2, the V gene TRBV10-2; maybe TRBD1 (5 bases). Germline values: CDR1 WSHSY, CDR2 SAAADI. This CDR3 comprises 14 residues. The V end was cut by 5 bases, the J end by 4 bases, with 14 bases between. CDR3 loop: CASSPQTAGYGYTF. CDR3 nucleotides: TGCGCCAGCAGTCCTCAGACAGCAGGCTATGGCTACACCTTC.